The TCR beta chain under discussion was sequenced for a study of cytomegalovirus exposure and HLA in healthy donors. Findings of the study overall: CMV serostatus alone was available as immune exposure information. A highly shared variant cluster was judged a likely technical artifact. A missense DCLRE1C variant was associated with V- and J-gene trimming of TCR beta chains in a later analysis, and an independent cohort replicated the association. Among donors in an Asian-associated ancestry cluster, a later analysis reportedly found fewer N-insertions than the roughly 680-donor mean.

The PCR ran on 60 Vbeta and 13 Jbeta primers. Using immunoSEQ multiplex PCR, the repertoire was profiled, and TCRdb retains in-frame clones only, with some absent. This repertoire shows 150,000 to 200,000 clones, more than 60% found once; its top ten account for about 2.9%. The CDR3 is 14 residues long. Trimming shortened V by 0 bases and J by 0 bases, and 4 bases separated the two germline ends. From germline, CDR1 is SGHRS and CDR2 YFSETQ. Turning to this clone: Its antigen is currently unknown.

The sequence was obtained from a female donor in good health and CMV-seronegative. The chain has TRBV5-1 and TRBJ1-3; D not resolved. Sequenced: PBMCs. CDR3 DNA: TGCGCCAGCAGCTTGGACAGCTCTGGAAACACCATATATTTT. Residues: CASSLDSSGNTIYF.